The following is a TCR beta chain sequence with its context. Within the sample, other DNA sequences also encode this same CDR3. Data came from immunoSEQ multiplex PCR; TCRdb stores just in-frame clones and leaves some out. There are 60,000 to 70,000 clones in the sample; about 85% occur only once, and roughly 20% lies in the top ten. The data belong to a study of T cell responses to AZD1222 COVID-19 vaccine. CDR1 SGHRS and CDR2 YFSETQ come from the germline V gene. The CDR3 is 15 residues long. Trimming left V 0 bases short and J 2 bases short, with 11 bases between. The clonotype comes from an adult in good health. J is TRBJ2-5 and V is TRBV5-1; possibly TRBD2 for D (6 bases). Here the sequenced sample was peripheral blood, taken on day 0 of AZD1222 vaccination. Written as DNA, the CDR3 is TGCGCCAGCAGCTTGGATGGGAGGCCTCAAGAGACCCAGTACTTC. Translation gives CASSLDGRPQETQYF.